This TCR beta chain was obtained from a study of T cell clones after liver transplantation. Whole-study context: TCRbeta sequencing after a pre-transplant mixed lymphocyte reaction identified graft-donor-reactive clones, later tracked in post-transplant blood.

J was trimmed by 2 bases and V by 6 bases; bases with no gene match: 4. Germline lookup yields CDR1 LNHDA and CDR2 SQIVND (reference sequence). This CDR3 region has 14 residues. Using immunoSEQ multiplex PCR, the repertoire was profiled, and TCRdb retains in-frame clones only, with some absent. The data contain about 99,000 clones, 82% of them seen just once; the ten biggest clones take up over 0.75%. Study-wide results and caveats: The donor-reactive repertoire was only partly measurable in two subjects, lacking donor cells.

As to this clone: Its cognate antigen is unknown. Within the sample, other DNA sequences also encode this same CDR3.

The clonotype originates from a human donor who received a liver transplant. The chain has TRBV19 and TRBJ1-1, with TRBD1 matching over 9 bases. Here the sequenced sample was CD4+ T cells from blood, taken before liver transplant. CDR3 residues: CASRPDRGNTEAFF. CDR3 sequence (DNA): TGTGCCAGTAGACCGGACAGGGGCAACACTGAAGCTTTCTTT.